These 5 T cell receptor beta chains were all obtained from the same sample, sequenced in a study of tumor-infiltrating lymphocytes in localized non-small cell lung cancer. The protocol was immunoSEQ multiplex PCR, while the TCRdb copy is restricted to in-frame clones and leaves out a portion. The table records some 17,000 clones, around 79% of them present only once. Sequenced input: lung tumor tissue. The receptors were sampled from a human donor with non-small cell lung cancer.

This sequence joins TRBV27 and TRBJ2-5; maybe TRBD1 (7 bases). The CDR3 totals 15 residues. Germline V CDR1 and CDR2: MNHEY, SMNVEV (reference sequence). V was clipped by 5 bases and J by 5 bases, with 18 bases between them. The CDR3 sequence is CASSPRQGGRETQYF. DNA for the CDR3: TGTGCCAGCAGTCCCCGACAGGGAGGAAGGGAGACCCAGTACTTC.

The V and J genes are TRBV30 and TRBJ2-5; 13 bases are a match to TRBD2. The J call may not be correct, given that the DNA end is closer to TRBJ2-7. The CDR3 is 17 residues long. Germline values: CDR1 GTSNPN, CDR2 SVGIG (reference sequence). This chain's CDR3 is CAWSQEAGTSGTYEQYF. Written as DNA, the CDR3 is TGTGCCTGGAGTCAGGAAGCCGGGACTAGCGGGACTTACGAGCAGTACTTC.

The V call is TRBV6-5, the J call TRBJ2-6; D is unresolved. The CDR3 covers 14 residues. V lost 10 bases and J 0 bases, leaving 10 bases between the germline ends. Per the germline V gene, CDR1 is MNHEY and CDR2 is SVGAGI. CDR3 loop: CATRRFSGANVLTF. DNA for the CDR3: TGTGCCACCAGACGGTTCTCTGGGGCCAACGTCCTGACTTTC.

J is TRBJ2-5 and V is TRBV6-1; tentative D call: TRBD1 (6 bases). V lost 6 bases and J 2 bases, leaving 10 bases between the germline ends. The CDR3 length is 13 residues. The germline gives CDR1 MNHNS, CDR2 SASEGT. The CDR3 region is CASSGTSQETQYF. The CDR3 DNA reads TGTGCCAGCAGCGGGACATCACAAGAGACCCAGTACTTC.

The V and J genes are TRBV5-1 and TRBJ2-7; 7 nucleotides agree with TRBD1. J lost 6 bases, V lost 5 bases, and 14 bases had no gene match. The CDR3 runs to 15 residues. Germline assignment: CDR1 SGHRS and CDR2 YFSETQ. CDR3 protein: CASSTNTGDSSEQYF. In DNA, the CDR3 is TGCGCCAGCAGTACCAATACTGGGGACAGCTCCGAGCAGTACTTC.